Each of the 12 T cell receptor beta chains below was sequenced from the same sample in a study of technical replicates of blood from a handful of donors. Here immunoSEQ multiplex PCR was the method, and the copy in TCRdb shows in-frame clones only, minus some. The sample has some 60,000 clones; 91% are singletons. The sample comprised PBMCs. These receptors were collected from a human donor in good health. Some clones in this sample may be carry-over from other donors' samples.

This rearrangement joins TRBV5-1 to TRBJ1-6; 7 positions match TRBD1. CDR3 length: 16 amino acids. After removal of 4 bases from V and 4 bases from J, the junction contained 8 bases not matched to a gene. CDR1 is SGHRS, CDR2 YFSETQ, per germline. CDR3 nucleotides: TGCGCCAGCAGCCAAGCCGGGACAGCTTATAATTCACCCCTCCACTTT. Protein: CASSQAGTAYNSPLHF.

The chain's CDR3 is CATRAGTGGTDTQYF. The CDR3 coding sequence is TGCGCCACCCGGGCGGGGACAGGGGGCACAGATACGCAGTATTTT. The rearrangement joins TRBV5-1 to TRBJ2-3; 10 positions match TRBD1. Germline values: CDR1 SGHRS, CDR2 YFSETQ. The J segment lost 1 base and the V segment lost 9 bases, leaving 8 bases of the junction unmatched. The CDR3 extends over 15 amino acids.

This clone was seen more than once but under ten times. The gene calls are TRBV27 and TRBJ2-7, with 7 bases fitting TRBD1. Germline V gives CDR1 MNHEY, CDR2 SMNVEV (reference sequence). The J segment lost 2 bases and the V segment lost 4 bases, leaving 8 bases of the junction unmatched. There are 15 residues in the CDR3. CDR3 nucleotide sequence: TGTGCCAGCAGTTATTCCGGGACAGCAACCTACGAGCAGTACTTC. As protein: CASSYSGTATYEQYF.

V usage is TRBV18 and J usage is TRBJ2-3; D is perhaps TRBD2 (6 bases). There are 17 residues in the CDR3. V dropped 2 bases and J dropped 0 bases, with 15 bases sitting between them. CDR1 is KGHSH and CDR2 is LQKENI in the germline V gene. The CDR3 reads CASSPFGEGTSTDTQYF. In DNA form, the CDR3 reads TGTGCCAGCTCACCATTTGGAGAGGGGACTAGCACAGATACGCAGTATTTT.

The V gene is TRBV2, the J gene TRBJ1-1; no clear D gene. Looked up from germline, CDR1 is SNHLY and CDR2 is FYNNEI. This CDR3 comprises 13 residues. Trimming removed 2 bases at V and 4 bases at J, with 8 bases between. The chain's CDR3 is CASSEFAATEAFF. The CDR3 region has the DNA TGTGCCAGCAGTGAATTCGCGGCCACTGAAGCTTTCTTT. The full variable domain, rest sourced from reference TRBV2 and TRBJ1-1, is EPEVTQTPSHQVTQMGQEVILRCVPISNHLYFYWYRQILGQKVEFLVSFYNNEISEKSEIFDDQFSVERPDGSNFTLKIRSTKLEDSAMYFCASSEFAATEAFFGQGTRLTVV.

Notes on this clone: This sample also contains other DNA sequences that code for the same CDR3. V is TRBV7-9 and J is TRBJ2-2; 7 bases map to TRBD1. V was clipped by 5 bases and J by 5 bases; unmatched bases: 8. Looked up from germline, CDR1 is SEHNR and CDR2 is FQNEAQ (reference sequence). The CDR3 is made up of 15 amino acids. The CDR3 protein is CASSSRDRLTGELFF. The CDR3 region has the DNA TGTGCCAGCAGCAGCCGGGACAGACTAACCGGGGAGCTGTTTTTT.

There are a few counts of this clone. The chain links TRBV4-2 to TRBJ1-1, with 10 bases that match TRBD1. V was pared by 4 bases and J by 1 base, with 3 bases of the junction left unmatched. This CDR3 has 15 residues. The germline CDR1 and CDR2 sequences are LGHNA and YNFKEQ. The CDR3 is CASSPGDRGNTEAFF. The CDR3 DNA reads TGTGCCAGCAGCCCGGGGGACAGGGGGAACACTGAAGCTTTCTTT.

The gene calls are TRBV15 and TRBJ1-3; D possibly corresponds to TRBD1 (5 bases). The V gene lost 1 base and the J gene lost 0 bases, with 10 bases spanning the gap. CDR3 length: 16 amino acids. CDR1 and CDR2 from the germline V gene are LNHNV and YYDKDF (reference sequence). CDR3 bases: TGTGCCACCAGCAGAGCGGGGGGTATCTCTGGAAACACCATATATTTT. Residues: CATSRAGGISGNTIYF. Together with reference TRBV15 and TRBJ1-3, the CDR3 gives the full variable domain: DAMVIQNPRYQVTQFGKPVTLSCSQTLNHNVMYWYQQKSSQAPKLLFHYYDKDFNNEADTPDNFQSRRPNTSFCFLDIRSPGLGDTAMYLCATSRAGGISGNTIYFGEGSWLTVV.

The rearrangement uses TRBV5-6 and TRBJ2-7; D may be TRBD1 (5 bases). The CDR3 totals 12 residues. The V gene lost 4 bases and the J gene lost 9 bases, with 14 bases spanning the gap. Germline V gene data show CDR1 as SGHDT and CDR2 as YYEEEE. CDR3 nucleotide sequence: TGTGCCAGCAGCCGTTACAGGACCCGGCAGTACTTC. As protein: CASSRYRTRQYF.

This chain links TRBV14 with TRBJ1-2; D uncertain. V lost 4 bases and J 0 bases, leaving 12 bases between the germline ends. The CDR3 runs 15 residues. Per germline, CDR1 SGHDN and CDR2 FVKESK. CDR3 sequence reads: CASSREAGSNYGYTF. As DNA, the CDR3 is TGTGCCAGCAGCCGAGAAGCCGGTTCTAACTATGGCTACACCTTC.

The chain links TRBV5-4 to TRBJ2-7; perhaps TRBD2 as D (7 bases). V lost 0 bases to trimming and J lost 3 bases, with 16 bases between them. Germline loops: CDR1 SGHNT, CDR2 YYREEE (reference sequence). The CDR3 length is 16 residues. CDR3 DNA: TGTGCCAGCAGCTTGGAGATGGCGGGGGCGAACTACGAGCAGTACTTC. Residues: CASSLEMAGANYEQYF.

The chain joins TRBV19 to TRBJ1-3; D unclear. The CDR3 is 14 residues long. V lost 1 base to trimming and J lost 7 bases, with 11 bases between them. The germline CDR1 and CDR2 sequences are LNHDA and SQIVND (reference sequence). In DNA, the CDR3 is TGTGCCAGTAGTATAGGAGACTCCCGGAACACCATATATTTT. This codes for CASSIGDSRNTIYF.